This T cell receptor beta chain stems from a study of blood T cell repertoires in COVID-19. Across the whole study: Samples representing acute and convalescent COVID-19 were sourced from the United States, Italy and Spain. T cells, B-cell-depleted T cells, or PBMCs supplied cDNA or gDNA.

The germline V gene has CDR1 MNHEY and CDR2 SMNVEV (reference sequence). This CDR3 has 18 amino acids. The germline V and J ends were trimmed by 1 base and 6 bases, with 25 bases remaining between them. Per the original methods: Reference gene primer amplification yielded estimated nucleated cell counts. TCRdb keeps only in-frame clones here, not all; method: immunoSEQ multiplex PCR. The V and J calls and clone size are taken from that table; D and trimming were inferred from the DNA. The repertoire holds 300,000 to 450,000 clones, with more than 70% as singletons. This TCR was sampled from a middle-aged man in a cohort exposed to, infected with or recovered from COVID-19 (not recorded which). The rearrangement uses TRBV27 and TRBJ2-7; D is possibly TRBD2 (7 bases). Sequencing was performed on PBMCs or T cells enriched from blood (not recorded which). As DNA, the CDR3 is TGTGCCAGCAGTTTATACGGGAGGTCGGGACACCAACTGGCCGAGCAGTACTTC. Its translation is CASSLYGRSGHQLAEQYF.